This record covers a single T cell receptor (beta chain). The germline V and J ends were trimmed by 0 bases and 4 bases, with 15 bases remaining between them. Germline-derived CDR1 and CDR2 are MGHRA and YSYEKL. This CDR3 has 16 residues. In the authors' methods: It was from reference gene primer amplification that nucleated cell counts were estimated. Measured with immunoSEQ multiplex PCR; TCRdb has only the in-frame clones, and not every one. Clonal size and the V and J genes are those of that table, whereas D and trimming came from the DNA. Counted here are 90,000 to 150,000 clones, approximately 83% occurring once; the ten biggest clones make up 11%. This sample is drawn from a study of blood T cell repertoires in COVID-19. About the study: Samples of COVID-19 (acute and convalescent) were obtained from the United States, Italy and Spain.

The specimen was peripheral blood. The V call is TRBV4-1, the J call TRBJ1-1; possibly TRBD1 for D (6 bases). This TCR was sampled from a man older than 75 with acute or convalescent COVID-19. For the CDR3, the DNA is TGCGCCAGCAGCCAAGATTTCCAGGTGGGGGCCACTGAAGCTTTCTTT. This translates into CASSQDFQVGATEAFF.